This section outlines one T cell receptor beta chain sequence together with its context. What antigen it recognizes has not been identified. Base-call qualities are not available, and no considerably larger clone is one nucleotide away. Including the terminal cysteine and phenylalanine, the CDR3 comprises 14 residues. The kept DNA is CDR3 alone, 42 bases in frame from the first base. CDR1 is given as SNHLY and CDR2 as FYNNEI, both from the germline V gene. From V the trimming removes 7 bases and from J it removes 3 bases, while the gene matches leave 5 bases of the junction unaccounted for. This sample is part of a study of control samples from healthy donors and cancer patients (dated by TCRdb to the early 2020s). Library prep was done by the immunoSEQ multiplex PCR assay. As stored in TCRdb, this immuneACCESS dataset retains in-frame rearrangements with V and J assigned. A fraction of the clones does not appear; measured against another copy, unresolved V genes explain less than half of the discrepancy, and the remainder lacks a known reason. In all, the sample holds 61,000 or so clones, and almost 90% of those were seen once. The ten largest make up around 5.9% of the sample.

This TCR was sampled from a man between 60 and 70 years old with colorectal cancer. Recombination joined TRBV2 with TRBJ1-4; 7 central bases correspond to TRBD1. Sequenced sample: PBMCs. The CDR3 region: CASIPGQSNEKLFF. The nucleotide sequence reads TGTGCCAGCATCCCGGGACAGTCTAATGAAAAACTGTTTTTT.